This TCR beta chain appears in the sequencing data of a study of CD8+ T cells in alopecia areata. Broader study findings: One nonresponder leaves baseline CD8+ expansion's link to response uncertain.

Treatment indicated: oral pan-JAK inhibitor, 5-10 mg twice daily. In the case of this clone: The antigen remains unidentified.

Extracted RNA was reverse transcribed, and the resulting cDNA served as sequencing template. The method was immunoSEQ multiplex PCR; TCRdb's version includes in-frame clones alone and lacks a portion of them. The sample holds around 180,000 clones, about three fifths seen once. This TCR came from a human donor with alopecia areata. Sequencing was performed on CD4+ T cells sorted from blood, taken at week 24, from a patient treated with tofacitinib.

CDR3 sequence (DNA): TGTGCCATCAGGACAGGTGATTCACCCCTCCACTTT. This translates into CAIRTGDSPLHF. The chain recombines TRBV10-3 with TRBJ1-6, with a tentative D call TRBD1 (6 bases). V shed 6 bases and J shed 8 bases, with 8 bases lying between them. The germline gives CDR1 ENHRY, CDR2 SYGVKD. The CDR3 is 12 residues long.